These 14 T cell receptor beta chains were sequenced from one sample in a study of shared clonotypes between healthy human individuals. TCRdb's table, derived via immunoSEQ multiplex PCR, lists solely in-frame clones and lacks some. The sample yields 1,400,000 or so clones, approximately 98.5% seen once. What was sequenced was naive CD4+ T cells sorted from blood. Subset reported: CD45RA+ positively selected. These receptors were collected from a man in his thirties or forties in good health.

The chain links TRBV7-8 to TRBJ2-2, with D unresolved. The CDR3 extends over 16 amino acids. In germline, CDR1 is SGHVS, CDR2 FQNEAQ. CDR3 in DNA: TGTGTGGCCAAGCCCCGCACCGGGTGGAACACCGGGGAGCTGTTTTTT. Translating it yields CVAKPRTGWNTGELFF.

This chain links TRBV25-1 with TRBJ2-5; 8 bases are a match to TRBD1. CDR3 length: 17 residues. Germline trimming cut 4 bases from V and 5 bases from J; bases unmatched to any gene: 15. CDR1 and CDR2 (germline): MGHDK, SYGVNS. The CDR3 here is CASSGPEETGVGETQYF. CDR3 sequence (DNA): TGTGCCAGCAGTGGGCCCGAGGAGACAGGGGTGGGGGAGACCCAGTACTTC.

The chain recombines TRBV12-5 with TRBJ1-2, with 8 bases matching TRBD1. Losses at the gene ends were 4 bases for V and 5 bases for J; bases not matched to a gene: 12. Germline values: CDR1 LGHNT, CDR2 FRNRAP. The CDR3 is made up of 16 amino acids. This CDR3 reads CASGSTLGQGPYGYTF. The DNA for the CDR3 is TGTGCTAGTGGTTCCACATTAGGACAGGGACCTTATGGCTACACCTTC.

V and J are TRBV29-1 and TRBJ2-3, with TRBD2 matching over 8 bases. After removal of 4 bases from V and 4 bases from J, the junction contained 13 bases not matched to a gene. Germline V lookup: CDR1 SQVTM, CDR2 ANQGSEA. The CDR3 is made up of 16 amino acids. The CDR3 DNA reads TGCAGCGTTGTGGGGGGGGCAAGCGGGAGTGCAGATACGCAGTATTTT. Its translation is CSVVGGASGSADTQYF.

The chain is built from TRBV5-1 and TRBJ1-1; no definite D call. CDR3 length: 16 amino acids. Germline CDR1 and CDR2: SGHRS and YFSETQ. The V and J ends lost 0 bases and 0 bases respectively, with 12 bases between them. CDR3 sequence: CASSLAFSAMNTEAFF. Written as DNA, the CDR3 is TGCGCCAGCAGCTTGGCGTTCAGCGCCATGAACACTGAAGCTTTCTTT.

In its sample, this clone was seen once. The rearrangement uses TRBV15 and TRBJ2-1; maybe TRBD2 (5 bases). Trimming removed 1 base at V and 2 bases at J, with 12 bases between. The germline gives CDR1 LNHNV, CDR2 YYDKDF (reference sequence). The CDR3 has 16 residues. In nucleotides, the CDR3 is TGTGCCACCAGCAGAGGAGCGGAGGTGACCTACAATGAGCAGTTCTTC. As protein: CATSRGAEVTYNEQFF.

The chain carries TRBV10-2 and TRBJ2-7; possibly TRBD1 or TRBD2 for D (5 bases each). V lost 10 bases, J lost 9 bases, and 28 bases lay in between. The CDR3 is 15 amino acids. Germline loops: CDR1 WSHSY, CDR2 SAAADI. The CDR3 DNA reads as TGCGCCACCCCTAAAACTAGGGACCAACTACGAGGGCAGTACTTC. It encodes CATPKTRDQLRGQYF.

J is TRBJ2-2 and V is TRBV7-2; D not certain. The germline V gene has CDR1 SGHTA and CDR2 FQGNSA. The germline V and J ends were trimmed by 1 base and 4 bases, with 4 bases remaining between them. CDR3 length: 13 amino acids. CDR3 in amino acids: CASSLETTGELFF. CDR3 in DNA: TGTGCCAGCAGCTTAGAGACCACCGGGGAGCTGTTTTTT.

V is TRBV11-3 and J is TRBJ2-1; 7 nucleotides match TRBD1. Germline CDR1 is SGHNT and CDR2 is YENEEA. Trimming cost V 8 bases and J 9 bases; bases outside gene matches: 10. The CDR3 spans 13 residues. CDR3 DNA sequence: TGTGCCAGCGGGCAGGGGGTTTATGGTGAGCAGTTCTTC. It yields the protein CASGQGVYGEQFF.

The rearrangement uses TRBV18 and TRBJ1-3; perhaps TRBD1 as D (5 bases). CDR1 is KGHSH, CDR2 LQKENI, per germline. The CDR3 spans 17 residues. V dropped 5 bases and J dropped 0 bases, with 17 bases sitting between them. In DNA form, the CDR3 reads TGTGCCAGCTCATTACAGACAGCCAAACTCTCTGGAAACACCATATATTTT. Translating gives CASSLQTAKLSGNTIYF.

V usage is TRBV6-4 and J usage is TRBJ2-3, with D maybe TRBD2 (7 bases). V gave up 2 bases and J gave up 2 bases, with 11 bases separating them. The length of the CDR3 is 15 residues. Germline values: CDR1 MRHNA, CDR2 SNTAGT. This CDR3 is CASSDPGGPTDTQYF. CDR3 nucleotides: TGTGCCAGCAGTGACCCCGGGGGGCCCACAGATACGCAGTATTTT.

This rearrangement joins TRBV19 to TRBJ2-1; a possible D gene is TRBD2 (6 bases). Germline V gene data show CDR1 as LNHDA and CDR2 as SQIVND (reference sequence). Trimming removed 8 bases at V and 0 bases at J, with 14 bases between. There are 15 residues in the CDR3. DNA of the CDR3: TGTGCCAGTGGCACCTTGACTAGCTCCTACAATGAGCAGTTCTTC. Residues: CASGTLTSSYNEQFF.

The chain combines TRBV19 with TRBJ2-7; D remains unclear. The CDR3 length is 13 residues. CDR1 is LNHDA, CDR2 SQIVND, per germline (reference sequence). The V and J ends lost 5 bases and 6 bases respectively, with 14 bases between them. The DNA of the CDR3 is TGTGCCAGTAGTCCACCCCGGAGAGCCGAGCAGTACTTC. Translating it yields CASSPPRRAEQYF. The whole variable domain, remainder taken from reference TRBV19 and TRBJ2-7, is DGGITQSPKYLFRKEGQNVTLSCEQNLNHDAMYWYRQDPGQGLRLIYYSQIVNDFQKGDIAEGYSVSREKKESFPLTVTSAQKNPTAFYLCASSPPRRAEQYFGPGTRLTVT.

This chain uses TRBV5-8 with TRBJ2-1, with 9 bases matching TRBD2. The CDR3 is made up of 15 amino acids. CDR1 is SGHTS and CDR2 is YDEGEE in the germline V gene. V lost 7 bases and J lost 4; bases outside the gene matches: 9. The CDR3 DNA is TGTGCCAGCTGTCCCGGGACTAGCTCTTACAATGAGCAGTTCTTC. Its protein product is CASCPGTSSYNEQFF.